A single sample gave rise to the 3 T cell receptor beta chains below, sequenced in a study of beta chain features in type 1 diabetes. Expressed TCRB transcripts got sequenced, as all isolated RNA was reverse transcribed. Repertoires were generated with immunoSEQ multiplex PCR, while TCRdb's copy carries only in-frame clones and drops some. Altogether about 200,000 clones are present, approximately 11% being singletons, with the ten largest covering about 1.2%. Material: central memory CD4+ T cells from blood. These receptors came from a man younger than 35 in good health.

This clone was counted a few times. The chain carries TRBV7-9 and TRBJ2-7; perhaps D is TRBD1 or TRBD2 (5 bases each). Deletions cut 1 base from V and 2 bases from J, with 9 bases between. This CDR3 has 14 residues. Germline assignment: CDR1 SEHNR and CDR2 FQNEAQ (reference sequence). CDR3 sequence reads: CASSLVGRTYEQYF. CDR3 DNA sequence: TGTGCCAGCAGCTTAGTGGGACGAACCTACGAGCAGTACTTC.

This clone was counted between two and nine times. This chain joins TRBV30 and TRBJ2-3, with TRBD2 identical over 13 bases. Germline lookup yields CDR1 GTSNPN and CDR2 SVGIG (reference sequence). V lost 4 bases, J lost 4 bases, and 5 bases stayed unmatched. CDR3 length equals 15 residues. The CDR3 sequence: CAWTQLAGGADTQYF. CDR3 bases: TGTGCCTGGACCCAACTAGCGGGAGGGGCAGATACGCAGTATTTT.

The CDR3 spells CASSQESRTGGYEQYF. The CDR3 coding sequence is TGCGCCAGCAGCCAAGAGTCAAGGACAGGGGGCTACGAGCAGTACTTC. The chain links TRBV4-1 to TRBJ2-7; 10 nucleotides align to TRBD1. Trimming removed 0 bases from V and 3 bases from J; junction bases left unmatched: 5. The germline V gene has CDR1 MGHRA and CDR2 YSYEKL. The CDR3 is 16 amino acids.